This T cell receptor beta chain was profiled in a study of blood T cell repertoires in COVID-19. Turning to the study itself: COVID-19 samples from acute and convalescent phases originated in the United States, Italy and Spain. T cells, B-cell-depleted T cells, or PBMCs supplied cDNA or gDNA.

Original processing notes: Reference gene primer amplification gave nucleated cell count estimates. Data came from immunoSEQ multiplex PCR; TCRdb stores just in-frame clones and leaves some out. D and trimming were read from the DNA, whereas the V and J calls and clone size are those reported in that table. This sample has around 130,000 clones, with 84% found just once. This CDR3 is built from 15 residues. Germline V gene lookup returns CDR1 SEHNR and CDR2 FQNEAQ (reference sequence). V was cut by 4 bases and J by 0 bases, with 11 bases left in between. The sequence was collected from a human donor in a cohort sampled during active COVID-19. The chain uses TRBV7-9 and TRBJ2-3, with D possibly TRBD1 on 6 matching bases. The sequencing input was peripheral blood. CDR3 bases: TGTGCCAGCAGCTCGGATACAGGGAGCACAGATACGCAGTATTTT. It codes for CASSSDTGSTDTQYF.